The 2 T cell receptor beta chains reported below all come from one sample, sequenced in a study of blood T cell repertoires in COVID-19. This table comes from immunoSEQ multiplex PCR, and its TCRdb copy is limited to in-frame clones, with some not included. This sample has approximately 140,000 clones; roughly 78% occur once, and the top ten carry 3.5% to 4.5%. The sequencing input was peripheral blood. These receptors were taken from a man in his 60s with acute or convalescent COVID-19.

The genes are TRBV19 and TRBJ1-3, with TRBD1 identical over 7 bases. CDR1 and CDR2 from the germline V gene are LNHDA and SQIVND (reference sequence). V lost 5 bases, J lost 1 base, and 14 bases stayed unmatched. The CDR3 length is 18 residues. CDR3 region: CASSPYLQQGRSGNTIYF. The CDR3 DNA sequence: TGTGCCAGTAGTCCATATCTCCAACAGGGGAGGTCTGGAAACACCATATATTTT.

The chain links TRBV29-1 to TRBJ1-2; 7 nucleotides agree with TRBD1. The V gene's germline CDR1 is SQVTM and CDR2 ANQGSEA. V trimming: 7 bases; J trimming: 6 bases; junction bases outside the gene matches: 17. The CDR3 covers 15 residues. The CDR3 DNA reads TGCAGCGCTATTATCGGGTTTGGCAGGGGGAATGGCTACACCTTC. Translated: CSAIIGFGRGNGYTF.